Following are 21 T cell receptor beta chains from one sample sequenced in a study of T cells in Graves' hyperthyroidism and ophthalmopathy. RNA transcripts yielded amplified TCR beta CDR3 regions. TCR CDR3 underwent first-round RT-PCR with the HTBI primer set. A single record per CDR3 protein comes from TCRdb applying MiXCR to the multiplex PCR reads. The table lists over 700,000 distinct CDR3 sequences, roughly a sixth of them singletons. The sample was blood. These receptors all stem from a woman in her fifties or sixties with Graves' hyperthyroidism that later progressed to Graves' ophthalmopathy.

This clonotype has only a few counts. The chain has TRBV11-2 and TRBJ2-2; D is ambiguous. V gave up 2 bases and J gave up 2 bases, with 9 bases separating them. There are 15 residues in the CDR3. In germline, CDR1 is SGHAT, CDR2 FQNNGV. CDR3 in DNA: TGTGCCAGCAGCTTAAGGTCTGATAACACCGGGGAGCTGTTTTTT. Encoded protein: CASSLRSDNTGELFF.

This clonotype occurred many times. This rearrangement joins TRBV2 to TRBJ1-2; D remains unclear. Trimming left V 3 bases short and J 3 bases short, with 2 bases between. Germline V gene sequence: CDR1 SNHLY, CDR2 FYNNEI. The CDR3 is 11 residues long. Here the CDR3 reads CASSDDYGYTF. CDR3 nucleotides: TGTGCCAGCAGTGATGACTATGGCTACACCTTC.

This clonotype has a count of ten or more. This rearrangement joins TRBV5-1 to TRBJ1-2, with D maybe TRBD1 (5 bases). The CDR3 contains 15 residues. V lost 1 base, J lost 5 bases, and 15 bases lay in between. The germline V gene has CDR1 SGHRS and CDR2 YFSETQ. The CDR3, as DNA: TGCGCCAGCAGCTTGACCAGGGACCTCGGGTATGGCTACACCTTC. Translating gives CASSLTRDLGYGYTF.

This clonotype showed up just a few times. The chain links TRBV2 to TRBJ2-3; the D gene is possibly TRBD2 (6 bases). The germline gives CDR1 SNHLY, CDR2 FYNNEI. Deletions cut 11 bases from V and 5 bases from J, with 20 bases between. This CDR3 spans 14 amino acids. CDR3: CAGKRGGVQDTQYF. CDR3 nucleotide sequence: TGTGCCGGCAAACGTGGCGGGGTGCAAGATACGCAGTATTTT.

This clonotype was picked up many times. The DNA for the CDR3 is TGTGCCAGCAGCCAATCTCGGGGGGGCCTCCAAGAGACCCAGTACTTC. Amino acid sequence: CASSQSRGGLQETQYF. The chain combines TRBV3-1 with TRBJ2-5, with 8 bases aligning to TRBD2. CDR1 and CDR2 (germline): LGHDT, YNNKEL (reference sequence). Unmatched junction bases numbered 6, after V lost 2 bases and J lost 1 base. CDR3 size: 16 residues.

V is TRBV19 and J is TRBJ1-1; the D is unclear. Germline CDR1 and CDR2: LNHDA and SQIVND (reference sequence). The ends were cut back, 6 bases at V and 0 bases at J, with 14 bases in the middle. The CDR3 is 15 residues long. CDR3 nucleotides: TGTGCCAGTAGACAGCTTGGGCCGGTGAACACTGAAGCTTTCTTT. Its protein product is CASRQLGPVNTEAFF.

This clonotype appeared a few times. The CDR3 reads CASSLELLGSTDTQYF. CDR3 nucleotides: TGTGCCAGCAGCTTAGAACTCCTTGGTAGCACAGATACGCAGTATTTT. The chain has TRBV7-9 and TRBJ2-3; D is ambiguous. V was clipped by 1 base and J by 0 bases, with 11 bases between them. Germline V lookup: CDR1 SEHNR, CDR2 FQNEAQ (reference sequence). This CDR3 comprises 16 residues.

This clonotype was counted a few times. The gene calls are TRBV12-3 or TRBV12-4 and TRBJ2-3; D possibly corresponds to TRBD1 (6 bases). The CDR3 runs 16 residues. V was trimmed by 5 bases and J by 1 base, leaving 16 bases between them. The CDR3 nucleotides are TGTGCCAGCAGTACCACAACAGGGTACGGCACAGATACGCAGTATTTT. This translates into CASSTTTGYGTDTQYF.

The chain couples TRBV27 to TRBJ1-3; D possibly corresponds to TRBD1 (6 bases). Trimming left V 5 bases short and J 2 bases short, with 16 bases between. Germline V gives CDR1 MNHEY, CDR2 SMNVEV (reference sequence). The CDR3 loop spans 16 amino acids. CDR3 sequence (DNA): TGTGCCAGCAGTACACTCCCCAGGGGAGCTGGAAACACCATATATTTT. Translation gives CASSTLPRGAGNTIYF.

The J gene is TRBJ2-5, the V gene TRBV5-8, with 10 nucleotides matching TRBD1. The J segment lost 0 bases and the V segment lost 5 bases, leaving 7 bases of the junction unmatched. The CDR3 totals 16 residues. Germline V gives CDR1 SGHTS, CDR2 YDEGEE. DNA of the CDR3: TGTGCCAGCAGTTCCCCGGGACAGGGGAACCAAGAGACCCAGTACTTC. Amino acid sequence: CASSSPGQGNQETQYF.

The CDR3 spells CASSLRTLTSYNEQFF. In nucleotides, the CDR3 is TGCGCCAGCAGCTTGAGGACACTCACTTCATACAATGAGCAGTTCTTC. The chain carries TRBV5-1 and TRBJ2-1, with TRBD1 as a possible D gene (5 bases). This CDR3 has 16 residues. V was shortened by 1 base and J by 4 bases, with 15 bases between the two germline ends. Germline V CDR1 and CDR2: SGHRS, YFSETQ.

The chain joins TRBV5-1 to TRBJ2-3; D possibly corresponds to TRBD1 (5 bases). Trimming cost V 4 bases and J 6 bases, with 12 bases left between them. Germline loops: CDR1 SGHRS, CDR2 YFSETQ. This CDR3 has 13 amino acids. The CDR3 nucleotides read TGCGCCAGCAGCGTGAGACAGCTCGATACGCAGTATTTT. Translating it yields CASSVRQLDTQYF. Supplemented by reference TRBV5-1 and TRBJ2-3, the full variable domain reads KAGVTQTPRYLIKTRGQQVTLSCSPISGHRSVSWYQQTPGQGLQFLFEYFSETQRNKGNFPGRFSGRQFSNSRSEMNVSTLELGDSALYLCASSVRQLDTQYFGPGTRLTVL.

This chain connects TRBV3-1 to TRBJ1-1; TRBD1 is a possible D gene (6 bases). Germline V gene lookup returns CDR1 LGHDT and CDR2 YNNKEL (reference sequence). V lost 2 bases and J 8 bases, leaving 15 bases between the germline ends. The CDR3 sequence is 14 residues long. CDR3 sequence (DNA): TGTGCCAGCAGCCAACAGCGGGGGCCGCCCGAAGCTTTCTTT. This codes for CASSQQRGPPEAFF.

The chain has TRBV14 and TRBJ2-3; D not resolved. CDR1 is SGHDN, CDR2 FVKESK, per germline. This CDR3 region has 14 residues. Trimming pared 7 bases from V and 2 bases from J, leaving 13 bases between. CDR3 nucleotide sequence: TGTGCCAGCAAAGTCGGCAGTTACACAGATACGCAGTATTTT. Translating gives CASKVGSYTDTQYF.

This chain links TRBV27 with TRBJ1-1, with 9 bases aligning to TRBD1. V was pared by 9 bases and J by 1 base, with 9 bases of the junction left unmatched. This CDR3 has 15 amino acids. The V gene's germline CDR1 is MNHEY and CDR2 SMNVEV (reference sequence). CDR3 DNA: TGTGCCAGTGCACAGGGGGCGCGTCGGAACACTGAAGCTTTCTTT. This translates into CASAQGARRNTEAFF.

Remarks on this clonotype: A much larger clone sits a single nucleotide away, making a read error possible. The genes are TRBV11-3 and TRBJ1-1, with unresolved D. Trimming took 5 bases from V and 3 from J, leaving 4 bases between them. CDR3 length equals 11 residues. Germline CDR1 SGHNT, CDR2 YENEEA. Here the CDR3 reads CASSKDTEAFF. CDR3 DNA sequence: TGTGCCAGCAGCAAAGACACTGAAGCTTTCTTT.

This clonotype was seen ten or more times. This chain joins TRBV30 and TRBJ2-7; D perhaps matches TRBD1 (5 bases). V was cut by 5 bases and J by 4 bases, with 12 bases left in between. This CDR3 is 12 amino acids long. CDR1 and CDR2 (germline): GTSNPN, SVGIG (reference sequence). The CDR3 protein is CAWASRGYEQYF. CDR3 bases: TGTGCCTGGGCCAGTAGGGGATACGAGCAGTACTTC.

The chain uses TRBV27 and TRBJ1-2; D is possibly TRBD1 (6 bases). This CDR3 comprises 14 residues. The germline CDR1 and CDR2 sequences are MNHEY and SMNVEV (reference sequence). The ends were cut back, 6 bases at V and 4 bases at J, with 15 bases in the middle. CDR3 nucleotides: TGTGCCAGCAGAGTACAGGGAACGCGCTATGGCTACACCTTC. Its protein is CASRVQGTRYGYTF.

The CDR3, as DNA: TGTGCCAGCACGACCTCGGGTAGAGGCTACACCTTC. Translating gives CASTTSGRGYTF. The chain uses TRBV6-1 and TRBJ1-2; D not certain. Per the germline V gene, CDR1 is MNHNS and CDR2 is SASEGT. V was pared by 7 bases and J by 8 bases, with 14 bases between. This CDR3 spans 12 amino acids.

The chain is built from TRBV19 and TRBJ2-4; 9 positions match TRBD1. Germline CDR1 reads LNHDA; CDR2 reads SQIVND (reference sequence). This CDR3 region has 17 residues. Unmatched junction bases numbered 10, after V lost 5 bases and J lost 2 bases. The CDR3 coding sequence is TGTGCCAGTAGTTCAACCGGAGGGACAGGGACCAAAAACATTCAGTACTTC. Its translation is CASSSTGGTGTKNIQYF.

The chain employs TRBV28 and TRBJ2-2, with 7 bases lining up with TRBD1. The CDR3 has 16 amino acids. J lost 1 base, V lost 4 bases, and 6 bases had no gene match. Germline lookup yields CDR1 MDHEN and CDR2 SYDVKM. CDR3 sequence reads: CASSYRGRLNTGELFF. The CDR3 coding sequence is TGTGCCAGCAGTTACAGGGGACGGTTGAACACCGGGGAGCTGTTTTTT.